The 25 T cell receptor beta chains presented below share a single source sample, sequenced in a study of Tregs in tolerant kidney transplant recipients. Profiling relied on immunoSEQ multiplex PCR, and the TCRdb table lists in-frame clones only, not all of them. The data hold about 240,000 clones, with about 86% observed a single time. The sequenced sample was CD4+ T cells from blood. The receptors stem from a human donor in good health.

There are a few counts of this clone. DNA for the CDR3: TGCGCCAGCAGCCGAGGATGGGGAGGGACCATATATTTT. Residues: CASSRGWGGTIYF. V is TRBV4-1 and J is TRBJ1-3; D gene unclear. CDR1 MGHRA and CDR2 YSYEKL come from the germline V gene. V lost 4 bases and J lost 10, with 14 bases in between. This CDR3 spans 13 amino acids.

The chain has TRBV10-3 and TRBJ2-4, with D possibly TRBD1 on 6 matching bases. Germline CDR1 reads ENHRY; CDR2 reads SYGVKD. Trimming left V 6 bases short and J 5 bases short, with 11 bases between. The length of the CDR3 is 13 residues. The CDR3 nucleotides read TGTGCCATCAGGGGGGACACCGAAAACATTCAGTACTTC. Translation: CAIRGDTENIQYF.

This rearrangement joins TRBV7-9 to TRBJ1-1; D not certain. V was trimmed by 4 bases and J by 0 bases, leaving 15 bases between them. The germline V gene encodes CDR1 SEHNR and CDR2 FQNEAQ (reference sequence). This CDR3 comprises 16 residues. DNA of the CDR3: TGTGCCAGCAGCTCCCGGCCCGGCGCATTGAACACTGAAGCTTTCTTT. This encodes CASSSRPGALNTEAFF. Together with reference TRBV7-9 and TRBJ1-1, the CDR3 gives the full variable domain: DTGVSQNPRHKITKRGQNVTFRCDPISEHNRLYWYRQTLGQGPEFLTYFQNEAQLEKSRLLSDRFSAERPKGSFSTLEIQRTEQGDSAMYLCASSSRPGALNTEAFFGQGTRLTVV.

The chain recombines TRBV5-1 with TRBJ2-2; no definite D call. The V gene lost 3 bases and the J gene lost 6 bases, with 12 bases spanning the gap. CDR1 SGHRS and CDR2 YFSETQ come from the germline V gene. The CDR3 covers 14 residues. The CDR3 DNA reads TGCGCCAGCAGCTCCACGGATCGGCCCGGGGAGCTGTTTTTT. This codes for CASSSTDRPGELFF.

This rearrangement joins TRBV9 to TRBJ2-5; TRBD2 agrees at 8 bases. The junction had 4 bases not matched to a gene; V was cut back by 4 bases and J by 2 bases. The germline V gene encodes CDR1 SGDLS and CDR2 YYNGEE. The CDR3 length is 14 residues. The CDR3 loop is CASSTPGGQETQYF. For the CDR3, the DNA is TGTGCCAGCAGCACTCCGGGGGGGCAAGAGACCCAGTACTTC.

The chain carries TRBV29-1 and TRBJ2-2, with TRBD1 identical over 7 bases. Germline V lookup: CDR1 SQVTM, CDR2 ANQGSEA. J lost 13 bases, V lost 8 bases, and 16 bases had no gene match. The CDR3 has 13 amino acids. The CDR3 sequence: CSNMGRGSVRLFF. The CDR3 DNA reads TGCAGCAACATGGGCAGGGGGAGCGTTAGGCTGTTTTTT.

This clone has a single count. The V call is TRBV14, the J call TRBJ1-1; D is possibly TRBD1 (5 bases). This CDR3 contains 15 residues. CDR1 is SGHDN and CDR2 is FVKESK in the germline V gene. Trimming removed 1 base from V and 1 base from J, with 10 bases in between. The CDR3 DNA follows: TGTGCCAGCAGCCAAGCCGGGACCGAGAACACTGAAGCTTTCTTT. Translation: CASSQAGTENTEAFF.

This clone has just a few counts. CDR3 sequence: CASSLQGNEQYF. The DNA of the CDR3 is TGTGCCAGCAGCCTACAGGGAAACGAGCAGTACTTC. V usage is TRBV2 and J usage is TRBJ2-7; TRBD1 is a possible D gene (6 bases). The CDR3 covers 12 residues. In germline, CDR1 is SNHLY, CDR2 FYNNEI. V gave up 6 bases and J gave up 5 bases, with 11 bases separating them.

This sequence joins TRBV5-1 and TRBJ1-4; 9 nucleotides line up with TRBD1. Germline V gene sequence: CDR1 SGHRS, CDR2 YFSETQ. V lost 5 bases, J lost 7 bases, and 9 bases stayed unmatched. CDR3 length: 15 residues. The CDR3 sequence: CASRTTGGLAEKLFF. The CDR3 nucleotides are TGCGCCAGCAGAACGACAGGGGGATTGGCTGAAAAACTGTTTTTT.

J is TRBJ2-3 and V is TRBV19; unclear D gene. The CDR3 spans 15 residues. Per the germline V gene, CDR1 is LNHDA and CDR2 is SQIVND (reference sequence). Trimming removed 8 bases at V and 2 bases at J, with 17 bases between. The CDR3 region is CASSDLRPPTDTQYF. The CDR3 DNA follows: TGTGCCAGTTCGGACCTAAGACCCCCCACAGATACGCAGTATTTT.

The rearrangement joins TRBV9 to TRBJ2-3, with D unresolved. CDR1 and CDR2 (germline): SGDLS, YYNGEE. This CDR3 has 13 amino acids. V was trimmed by 0 bases and J by 3 bases, leaving 5 bases between them. The CDR3 loop is CASSVEVTDTQYF. The CDR3 bases are TGTGCCAGCAGCGTAGAAGTAACAGATACGCAGTATTTT.

The chain combines TRBV7-9 with TRBJ1-1; D call uncertain. Germline V gene sequence: CDR1 SEHNR, CDR2 FQNEAQ (reference sequence). The length of the CDR3 is 13 residues. Trimming took 4 bases from V and 1 from J, leaving 7 bases between them. Here the CDR3 reads CASSSRQNTEAFF. CDR3 in DNA: TGTGCCAGCAGCTCCCGACAGAACACTGAAGCTTTCTTT.

The chain recombines TRBV7-9 with TRBJ2-3; 7 bases match TRBD1. The CDR3 contains 14 residues. The V gene's germline CDR1 is SEHNR and CDR2 FQNEAQ (reference sequence). J was trimmed by 3 bases and V by 4 bases; bases with no gene match: 4. The CDR3: CASSSDRETDTQYF. The CDR3 region has the DNA TGTGCCAGCAGCTCCGACAGGGAGACAGATACGCAGTATTTT.

Details on this clone: This CDR3 is also generated by other DNA sequences in the sample. The chain employs TRBV6-1 and TRBJ2-3, with D uncertain. With 0 bases removed from V and 5 bases from J, the gap between germline ends came to 3 bases. This CDR3 is built from 12 residues. Germline-derived CDR1 and CDR2 are MNHNS and SASEGT. CDR3: CASSEARDTQYF. The CDR3, as DNA: TGTGCCAGCAGTGAAGCTAGAGATACGCAGTATTTT.

CDR3 residues: CAWNSQGYYGYTF. The CDR3, as DNA: TGTGCCTGGAACTCCCAGGGGTACTATGGCTACACCTTC. The chain uses TRBV30 and TRBJ1-2; weak D call: TRBD1 (6 bases). Germline V gene data show CDR1 as GTSNPN and CDR2 as SVGIG (reference sequence). V was cut by 4 bases and J by 3 bases, with 12 bases left in between. CDR3 length: 13 residues.

V gene TRBV5-4 combines with J gene TRBJ1-2; 10 positions agree with TRBD1. CDR1 is SGHNT and CDR2 is YYREEE in the germline V gene (reference sequence). This CDR3 spans 16 amino acids. J gave up 6 bases and V 0 bases, and 8 bases lay outside the gene matches. CDR3 in DNA: TGTGCCAGCAGCTTGGATTGGGGAGGACAGGGGGATGGCTACACCTTC. Protein product: CASSLDWGGQGDGYTF. The whole variable domain, filled in from reference TRBV5-4 and TRBJ1-2, reads ETGVTQSPTHLIKTRGQQVTLRCSSQSGHNTVSWYQQALGQGPQFIFQYYREEENGRGNFPPRFSGLQFPNYSSELNVNALELDDSALYLCASSLDWGGQGDGYTFGSGTRLTVV.

The chain is built from TRBV4-2 and TRBJ2-7; 7 nucleotides line up with TRBD2. The germline V gene has CDR1 LGHNA and CDR2 YNFKEQ. The trim removed 1 base at V and 4 bases at J, leaving 10 bases unmatched. The CDR3 contains 16 residues. In DNA form, the CDR3 reads TGTGCCAGCAGCCAAGGAAAGGGCGGGGGATCTTACGAGCAGTACTTC. It encodes CASSQGKGGGSYEQYF.

This clone occurred once. This rearrangement joins TRBV5-5 to TRBJ2-7; D not certain. The CDR3 length is 15 residues. Deletions cut 0 bases from V and 6 bases from J, with 16 bases between. Germline loops: CDR1 SGHKS, CDR2 YYEKEE (reference sequence). As DNA, the CDR3 is TGTGCCAGCAGCTTGGGCACCACTTCAAGGAGCGAGCAGTACTTC. Protein sequence: CASSLGTTSRSEQYF.

The rearrangement joins TRBV7-3 to TRBJ1-1; D not resolved. Between the trimmed V and J ends, which lost 5 bases and 0 bases, there was a span of 7 bases. Per the germline V gene, CDR1 is SGHTA and CDR2 is FQGTGA. This CDR3 has 13 amino acids. Here the CDR3 DNA reads TGTGCCAGCAGCCTCACCTTGAACACTGAAGCTTTCTTT. Translation gives CASSLTLNTEAFF.

This chain joins TRBV5-6 and TRBJ2-5; TRBD1 might be the D (5 bases). V was cut by 0 bases and J by 2 bases, with 5 bases left in between. The V gene's germline CDR1 is SGHDT and CDR2 YYEEEE. The CDR3 spans 13 residues. CDR3 DNA sequence: TGTGCCAGCAGCTTGGACAGGCAAGAGACCCAGTACTTC. Translated: CASSLDRQETQYF.

This clone appeared once. This sequence joins TRBV19 and TRBJ1-1; D is ambiguous. This CDR3 is 16 amino acids long. Trimming took 0 bases from V and 1 from J, leaving 12 bases between them. CDR1 and CDR2 (germline): LNHDA, SQIVND (reference sequence). DNA of the CDR3: TGTGCCAGTAGTATAGACTATTCCCCAGGGAACACTGAAGCTTTCTTT. Protein: CASSIDYSPGNTEAFF.

The rearrangement joins TRBV7-9 to TRBJ2-7; 9 positions match TRBD1. The CDR3 has 14 residues. Germline values: CDR1 SEHNR, CDR2 FQNEAQ (reference sequence). V shed 5 bases, J shed 4 bases, and the junction held 6 bases outside the gene matches. Written as DNA, the CDR3 is TGTGCCAGCAGCACTGGACAGGGGAAATACGAGCAGTACTTC. Protein sequence: CASSTGQGKYEQYF.

This chain links TRBV29-1 with TRBJ2-7, with 8 nucleotides matching TRBD1. The CDR3 extends over 14 amino acids. Germline V lookup: CDR1 SQVTM, CDR2 ANQGSEA. Unmatched junction bases numbered 9, after V lost 4 bases and J lost 4 bases. The CDR3 DNA follows: TGCAGCGTTGGCGTTATGGGACAGGCATACGAGCAGTACTTC. It translates to CSVGVMGQAYEQYF.

CDR3 residues: CASSQTVNYGYTF. CDR3 nucleotides: TGTGCCAGCAGCCAAACAGTAAACTATGGCTACACCTTC. J is TRBJ1-2 and V is TRBV7-2, with D unresolved. Trimming took 5 bases from V and 2 from J, leaving 9 bases between them. The CDR3 runs 13 residues. CDR1 and CDR2 from the germline V gene are SGHTA and FQGNSA.

Ten or more counts support this clone. CDR3 coding DNA: TGTGCCAGCAGCGTAGAGTGGACAGGGGGCTTCAATGAGCAGTTCTTC. Protein: CASSVEWTGGFNEQFF. The chain carries TRBV7-9 and TRBJ2-1; 11 positions match TRBD1. J lost 6 bases, V lost 5 bases, and 9 bases had no gene match. Germline loops: CDR1 SEHNR, CDR2 FQNEAQ (reference sequence). CDR3 size: 16 residues.